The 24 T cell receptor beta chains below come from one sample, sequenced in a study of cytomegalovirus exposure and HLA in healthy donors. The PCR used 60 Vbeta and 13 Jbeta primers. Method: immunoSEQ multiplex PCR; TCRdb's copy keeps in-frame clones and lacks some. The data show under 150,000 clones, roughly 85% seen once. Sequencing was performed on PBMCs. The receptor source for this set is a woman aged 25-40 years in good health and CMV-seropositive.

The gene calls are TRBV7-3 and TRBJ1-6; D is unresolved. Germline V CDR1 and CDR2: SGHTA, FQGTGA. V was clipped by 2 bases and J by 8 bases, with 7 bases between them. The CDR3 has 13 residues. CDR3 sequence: CASSLLTDSPLHF. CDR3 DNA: TGTGCCAGCAGCTTACTGACTGATTCACCCCTCCACTTT. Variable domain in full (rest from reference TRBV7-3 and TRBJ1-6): GAGVSQTPSNKVTEKGKYVELRCDPISGHTALYWYRQSLGQGPEFLIYFQGTGAADDSGLPNDRFFAVRPEGSVSTLKIQRTERGDSAVYLCASSLLTDSPLHFGNGTRLTVT.

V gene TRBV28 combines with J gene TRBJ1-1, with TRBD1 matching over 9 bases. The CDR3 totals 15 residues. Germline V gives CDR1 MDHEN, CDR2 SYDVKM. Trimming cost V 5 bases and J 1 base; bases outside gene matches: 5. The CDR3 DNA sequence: TGTGCCAGCAGTCGGACAGGGGCCCCGAACACTGAAGCTTTCTTT. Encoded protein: CASSRTGAPNTEAFF.

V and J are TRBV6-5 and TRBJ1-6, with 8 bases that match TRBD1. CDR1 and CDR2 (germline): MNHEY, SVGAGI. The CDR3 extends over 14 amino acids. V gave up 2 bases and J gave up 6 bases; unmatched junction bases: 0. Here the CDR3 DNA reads TGTGCCAGCAGTTACGACAGGGGTAATTCACCCCTCCACTTT. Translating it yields CASSYDRGNSPLHF.

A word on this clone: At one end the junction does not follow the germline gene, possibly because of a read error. The CDR3: CSSSSSGVGEAFF. CDR3 nucleotides: TGTTCCAGCAGTTCATCCGGGGTAGGTGAAGCTTTCTTT. The chain is built from TRBV7-9 and TRBJ1-1, with D unresolved. Germline loops: CDR1 SEHNR, CDR2 FQNEAQ (reference sequence). The CDR3 is 13 residues long.

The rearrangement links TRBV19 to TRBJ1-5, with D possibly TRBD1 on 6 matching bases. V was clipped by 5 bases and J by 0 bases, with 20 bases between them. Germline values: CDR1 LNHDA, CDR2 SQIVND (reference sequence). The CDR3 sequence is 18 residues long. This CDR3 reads CASSFSPGTSFSNQPQHF. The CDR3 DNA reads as TGTGCCAGTAGTTTCTCACCCGGGACATCTTTTAGCAATCAGCCCCAGCATTTT.

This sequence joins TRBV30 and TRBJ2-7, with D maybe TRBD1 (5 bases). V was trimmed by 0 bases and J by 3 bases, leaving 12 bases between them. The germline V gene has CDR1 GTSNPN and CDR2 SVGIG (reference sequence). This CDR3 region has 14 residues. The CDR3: CAWSVQVRGYEQYF. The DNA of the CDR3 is TGTGCCTGGAGTGTACAAGTAAGGGGCTACGAGCAGTACTTC.

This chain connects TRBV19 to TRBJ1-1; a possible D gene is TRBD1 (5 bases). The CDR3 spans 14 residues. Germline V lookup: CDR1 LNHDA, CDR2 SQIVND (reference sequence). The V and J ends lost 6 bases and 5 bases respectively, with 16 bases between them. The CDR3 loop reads CASSRGQGSTEAFF. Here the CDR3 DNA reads TGTGCCAGTAGCCGCGGTCAGGGCTCGACTGAAGCTTTCTTT.

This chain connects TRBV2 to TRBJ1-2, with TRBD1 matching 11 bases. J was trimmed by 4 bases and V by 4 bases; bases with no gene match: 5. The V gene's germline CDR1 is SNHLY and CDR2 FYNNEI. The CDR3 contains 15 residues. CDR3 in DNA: TGTGCCAGCAGTGGCCCCGGGACAGGGGGCTATGGCTACACCTTC. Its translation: CASSGPGTGGYGYTF.

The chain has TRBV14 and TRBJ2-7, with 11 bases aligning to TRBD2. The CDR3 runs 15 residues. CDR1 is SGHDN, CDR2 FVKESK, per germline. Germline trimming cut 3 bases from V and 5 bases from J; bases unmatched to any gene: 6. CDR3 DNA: TGTGCCAGCAGCCAGCTAGCGGGAGGCCCCAACGAGCAGTACTTC. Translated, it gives CASSQLAGGPNEQYF.

This CDR3 reads CASSLLLEGRTGELFF. Written as DNA, the CDR3 is TGTGCCAGCAGCTTGTTACTAGAGGGAAGGACCGGGGAGCTGTTTTTT. This chain connects TRBV13 to TRBJ2-2; TRBD2 is a possible D gene (5 bases). V lost 3 bases and J 5 bases, leaving 16 bases between the germline ends. CDR1 PRHDT and CDR2 FYEKMQ come from the germline V gene (reference sequence). This CDR3 comprises 16 residues.

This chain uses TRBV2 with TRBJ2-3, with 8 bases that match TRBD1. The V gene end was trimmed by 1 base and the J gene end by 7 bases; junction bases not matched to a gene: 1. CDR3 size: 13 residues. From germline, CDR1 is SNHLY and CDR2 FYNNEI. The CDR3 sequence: CASSEDRGNTQYF. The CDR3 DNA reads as TGTGCCAGCAGTGAAGACAGGGGGAATACGCAGTATTTT.

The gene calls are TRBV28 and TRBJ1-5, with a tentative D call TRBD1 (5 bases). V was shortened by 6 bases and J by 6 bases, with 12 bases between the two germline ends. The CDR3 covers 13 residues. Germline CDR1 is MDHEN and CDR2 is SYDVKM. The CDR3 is CASRYTRVQPQHF. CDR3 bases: TGTGCCAGCAGGTATACCAGGGTTCAGCCCCAGCATTTT. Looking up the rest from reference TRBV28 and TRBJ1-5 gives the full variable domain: DVKVTQSSRYLVKRTGEKVFLECVQDMDHENMFWYRQDPGLGLRLIYFSYDVKMKEKGDIPEGYSVSREKKERFSLILESASTNQTSMYLCASRYTRVQPQHFGDGTRLSIL.

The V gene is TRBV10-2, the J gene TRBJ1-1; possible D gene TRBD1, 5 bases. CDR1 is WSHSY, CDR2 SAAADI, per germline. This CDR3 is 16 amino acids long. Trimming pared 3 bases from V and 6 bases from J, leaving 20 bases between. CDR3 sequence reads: CASSDPGGPGQSEAFF. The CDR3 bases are TGCGCCAGCAGTGACCCCGGTGGTCCAGGGCAATCTGAAGCTTTCTTT.

CDR3 sequence reads: CASTGTPAGNTIYF. The CDR3 region has the DNA TGTGCCAGTACAGGGACCCCCGCTGGAAACACCATATATTTT. V is TRBV10-3 and J is TRBJ1-3; perhaps TRBD1 as D (6 bases). The germline V and J ends were trimmed by 10 bases and 2 bases, with 15 bases remaining between them. The CDR3 is made up of 14 amino acids. Per the germline V gene, CDR1 is ENHRY and CDR2 is SYGVKD.

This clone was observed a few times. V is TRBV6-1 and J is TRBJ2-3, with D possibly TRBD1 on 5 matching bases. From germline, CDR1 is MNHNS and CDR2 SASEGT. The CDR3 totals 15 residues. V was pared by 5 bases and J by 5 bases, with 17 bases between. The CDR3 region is CASSPPTQGVDTQYF. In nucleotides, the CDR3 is TGTGCCAGCAGTCCACCCACTCAGGGTGTAGATACGCAGTATTTT.

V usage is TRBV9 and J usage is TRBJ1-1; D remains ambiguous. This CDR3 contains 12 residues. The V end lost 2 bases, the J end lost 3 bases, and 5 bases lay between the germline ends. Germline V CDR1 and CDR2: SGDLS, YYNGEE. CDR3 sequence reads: CASSVRDTEAFF. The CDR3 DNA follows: TGTGCCAGCAGCGTGAGGGACACTGAAGCTTTCTTT.

The CDR3 DNA sequence: TGCGCCAGCAGCTACTCACCGGGGGAAAAACTGTTTTTT. This gives the protein CASSYSPGEKLFF. This chain uses TRBV5-1 with TRBJ1-4; D not resolved. Trimming took off 3 bases at V and 8 bases at J, with 11 bases between the two ends. This CDR3 region has 13 residues. CDR1 is SGHRS, CDR2 YFSETQ, per germline.

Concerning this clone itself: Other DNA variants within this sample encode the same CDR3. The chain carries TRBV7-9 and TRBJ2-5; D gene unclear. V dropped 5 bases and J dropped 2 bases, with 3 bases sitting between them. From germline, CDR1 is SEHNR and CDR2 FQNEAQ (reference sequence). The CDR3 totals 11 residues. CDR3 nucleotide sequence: TGTGCCAGCAGCCCGCAAGAGACCCAGTACTTC. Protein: CASSPQETQYF.

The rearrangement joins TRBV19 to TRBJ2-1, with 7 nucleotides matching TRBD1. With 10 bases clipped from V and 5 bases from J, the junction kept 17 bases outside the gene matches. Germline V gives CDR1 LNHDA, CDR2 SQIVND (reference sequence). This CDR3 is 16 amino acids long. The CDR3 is CATASTGHRLNNEQFF. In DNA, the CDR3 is TGTGCCACCGCCTCGACAGGGCACCGACTCAACAATGAGCAGTTCTTC.

The CDR3 is CASSAGTSGDYEQYF. In DNA form, the CDR3 reads TGTGCCAGCAGTGCCGGGACTAGCGGGGACTACGAGCAGTACTTC. The rearrangement uses TRBV6-1 and TRBJ2-7; 13 bases align to TRBD2. The V segment lost 4 bases and the J segment 3 bases; nucleotides outside the gene matches: 3. The CDR3 is made up of 15 amino acids. Germline-derived CDR1 and CDR2 are MNHNS and SASEGT.

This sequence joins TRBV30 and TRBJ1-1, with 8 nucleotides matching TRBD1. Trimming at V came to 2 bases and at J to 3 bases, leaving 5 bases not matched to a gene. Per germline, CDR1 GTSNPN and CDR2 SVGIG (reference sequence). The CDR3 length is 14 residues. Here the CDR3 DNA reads TGTGCCTGGAGTCCTACAGGGGGGTACACTGAAGCTTTCTTT. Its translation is CAWSPTGGYTEAFF.

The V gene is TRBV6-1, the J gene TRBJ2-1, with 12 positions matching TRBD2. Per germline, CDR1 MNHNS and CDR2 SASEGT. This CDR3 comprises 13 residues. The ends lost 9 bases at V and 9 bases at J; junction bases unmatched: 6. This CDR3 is CASLAGGPCEQFF. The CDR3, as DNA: TGTGCCAGTCTAGCGGGGGGGCCTTGTGAGCAGTTCTTC.

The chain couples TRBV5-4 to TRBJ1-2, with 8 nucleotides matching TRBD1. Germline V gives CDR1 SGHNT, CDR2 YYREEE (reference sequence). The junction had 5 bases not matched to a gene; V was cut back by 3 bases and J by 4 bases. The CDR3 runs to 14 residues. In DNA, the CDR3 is TGTGCCAGCAGCTATGAGACAGGGGCCTATGGCTACACCTTC. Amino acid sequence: CASSYETGAYGYTF. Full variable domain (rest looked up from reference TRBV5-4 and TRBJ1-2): ETGVTQSPTHLIKTRGQQVTLRCSSQSGHNTVSWYQQALGQGPQFIFQYYREEENGRGNFPPRFSGLQFPNYSSELNVNALELDDSALYLCASSYETGAYGYTFGSGTRLTVV.

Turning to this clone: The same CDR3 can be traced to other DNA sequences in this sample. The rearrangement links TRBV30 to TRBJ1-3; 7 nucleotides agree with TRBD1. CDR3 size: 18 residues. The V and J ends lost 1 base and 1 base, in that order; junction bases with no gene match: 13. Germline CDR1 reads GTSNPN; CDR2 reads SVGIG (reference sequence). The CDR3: CAWSALSGDSLSGNTIYF. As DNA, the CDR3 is TGTGCCTGGAGTGCCCTCTCCGGGGACAGCCTTTCTGGAAACACCATATATTTT.